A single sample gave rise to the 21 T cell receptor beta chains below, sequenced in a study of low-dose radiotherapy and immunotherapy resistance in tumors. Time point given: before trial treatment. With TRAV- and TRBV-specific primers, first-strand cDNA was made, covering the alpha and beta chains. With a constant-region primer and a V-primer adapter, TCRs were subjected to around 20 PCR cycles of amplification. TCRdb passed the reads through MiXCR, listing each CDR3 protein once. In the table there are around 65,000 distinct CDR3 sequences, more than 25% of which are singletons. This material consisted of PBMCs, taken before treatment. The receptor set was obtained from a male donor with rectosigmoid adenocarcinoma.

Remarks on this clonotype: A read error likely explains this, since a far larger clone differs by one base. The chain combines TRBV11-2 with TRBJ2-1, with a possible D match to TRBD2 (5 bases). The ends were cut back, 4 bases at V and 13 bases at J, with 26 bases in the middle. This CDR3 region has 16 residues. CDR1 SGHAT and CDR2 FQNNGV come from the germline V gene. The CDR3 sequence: CASSSSLTGRQETQFF. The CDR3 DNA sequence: TGTGCCAGCAGCTCATCCCTGACGGGAAGGCAAGAGACCCAGTTCTTC.

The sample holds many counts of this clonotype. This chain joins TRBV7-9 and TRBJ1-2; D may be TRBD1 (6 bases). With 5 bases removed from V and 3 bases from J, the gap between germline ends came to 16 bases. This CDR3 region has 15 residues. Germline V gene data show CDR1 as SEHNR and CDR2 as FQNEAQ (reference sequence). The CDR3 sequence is CASSPRTVADYGYTF. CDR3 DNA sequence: TGTGCCAGCAGCCCCCGGACAGTGGCCGACTATGGCTACACCTTC.

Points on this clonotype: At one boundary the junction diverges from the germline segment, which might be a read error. This CDR3 reads CASSHPHGGELYF. CDR3 DNA sequence: TGCGCCAGCAGCCACCCCCATGGCGGGGAGCTGTACTTC. V usage is TRBV4-3 and J usage is TRBJ2-7; weak D call: TRBD2 (6 bases). The CDR3 has 13 amino acids. Germline V gene sequence: CDR1 LGHNA, CDR2 YSLEER.

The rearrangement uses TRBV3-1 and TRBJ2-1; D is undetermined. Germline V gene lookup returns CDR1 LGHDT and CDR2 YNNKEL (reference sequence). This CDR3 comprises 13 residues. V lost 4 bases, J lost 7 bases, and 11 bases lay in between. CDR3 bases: TGTGCCAGCAGCCCCGTGAGTGAGAATGAGCAGTTCTTC. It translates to CASSPVSENEQFF.

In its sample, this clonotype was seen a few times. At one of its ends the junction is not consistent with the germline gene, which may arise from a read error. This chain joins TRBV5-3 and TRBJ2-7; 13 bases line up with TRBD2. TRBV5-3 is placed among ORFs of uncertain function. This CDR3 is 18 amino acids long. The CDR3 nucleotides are TGTGCCAGCAGCTTGGCGACTAGCGGGGGGCCACCGATCTACGAGCAGTACTTC. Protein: CASSLATSGGPPIYEQYF.

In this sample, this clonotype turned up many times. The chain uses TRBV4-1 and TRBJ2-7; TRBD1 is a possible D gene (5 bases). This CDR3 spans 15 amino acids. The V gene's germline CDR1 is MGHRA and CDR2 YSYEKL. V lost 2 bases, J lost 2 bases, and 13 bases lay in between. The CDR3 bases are TGCGCCAGCAGCCAAAACAGGAGAGCAACCTACGAGCAGTACTTC. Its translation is CASSQNRRATYEQYF.

In nucleotides, the CDR3 is TGTGCCAGCAGGGAGGGGGCTCACTCTGGGGCCAACGTCCTGACTTTC. This gives the protein CASREGAHSGANVLTF. This chain uses TRBV6-2 or TRBV6-3 with TRBJ2-6, with TRBD1 as a possible D gene (7 bases). CDR1 MNHEY and CDR2 SVGEGT come from the germline V gene. The CDR3 is 16 residues long. V lost 6 bases to trimming and J lost 0 bases, with 12 bases between them.

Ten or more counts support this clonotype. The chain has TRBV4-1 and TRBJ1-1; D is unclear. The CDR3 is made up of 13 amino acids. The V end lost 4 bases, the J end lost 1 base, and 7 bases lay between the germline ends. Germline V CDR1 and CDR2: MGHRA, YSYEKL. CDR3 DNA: TGCGCCAGCAGCCTCGCAGAGAACACTGAAGCTTTCTTT. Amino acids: CASSLAENTEAFF.

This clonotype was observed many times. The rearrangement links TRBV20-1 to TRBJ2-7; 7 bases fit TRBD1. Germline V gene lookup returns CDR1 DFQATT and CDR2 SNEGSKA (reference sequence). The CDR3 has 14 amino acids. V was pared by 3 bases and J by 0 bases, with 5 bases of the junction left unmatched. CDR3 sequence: CSARSGTVSYEQYF. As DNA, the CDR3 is TGCAGTGCTAGGTCCGGGACAGTCTCCTACGAGCAGTACTTC.

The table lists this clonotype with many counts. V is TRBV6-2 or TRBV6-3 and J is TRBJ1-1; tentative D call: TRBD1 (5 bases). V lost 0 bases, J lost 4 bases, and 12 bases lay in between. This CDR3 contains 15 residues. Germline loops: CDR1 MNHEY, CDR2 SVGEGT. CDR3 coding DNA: TGTGCCAGCAGTTACTCATACGGGGGTTCCACTGAAGCTTTCTTT. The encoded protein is CASSYSYGGSTEAFF.

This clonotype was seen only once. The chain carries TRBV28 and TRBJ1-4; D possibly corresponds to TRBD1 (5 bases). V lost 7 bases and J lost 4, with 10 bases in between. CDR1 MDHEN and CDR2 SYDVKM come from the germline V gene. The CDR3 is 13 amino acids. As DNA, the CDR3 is TGTGCCAGCAACCGGGACCGTAATGAAAAACTGTTTTTT. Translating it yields CASNRDRNEKLFF.

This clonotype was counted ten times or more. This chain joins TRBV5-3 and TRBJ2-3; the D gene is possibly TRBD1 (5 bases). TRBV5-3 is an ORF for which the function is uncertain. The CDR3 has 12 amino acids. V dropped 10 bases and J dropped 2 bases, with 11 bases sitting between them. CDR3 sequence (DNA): TGTGCCGGCGCAGGGATCACAGATACGCAGTATTTT. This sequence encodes CAGAGITDTQYF.

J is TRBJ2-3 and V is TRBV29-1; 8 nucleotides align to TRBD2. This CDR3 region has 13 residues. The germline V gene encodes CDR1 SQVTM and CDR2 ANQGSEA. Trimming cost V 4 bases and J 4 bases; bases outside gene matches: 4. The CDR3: CSVAGTSADTQYF. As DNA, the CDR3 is TGCAGCGTTGCCGGGACTAGTGCAGATACGCAGTATTTT.

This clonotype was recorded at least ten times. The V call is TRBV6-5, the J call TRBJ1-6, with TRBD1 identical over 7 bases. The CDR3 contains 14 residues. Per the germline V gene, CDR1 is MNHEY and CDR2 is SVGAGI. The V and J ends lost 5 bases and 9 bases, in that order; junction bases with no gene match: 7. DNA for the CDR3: TGTGCCAGCAGTCCCCTCCGGGACAGTTCACCCCTCCACTTT. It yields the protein CASSPLRDSSPLHF.

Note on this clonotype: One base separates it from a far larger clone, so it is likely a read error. CDR3 nucleotides: TGCGCCAGCAGCCTTTTAAAACGGGATAATGAGCAGTTCTTC. It yields the protein CASSLLKRDNEQFF. The chain carries TRBV1 and TRBJ2-1; the table's D call of TRBD1 was not tested on the DNA. TRBV1 is shown as a pseudogene. This CDR3 spans 14 amino acids.

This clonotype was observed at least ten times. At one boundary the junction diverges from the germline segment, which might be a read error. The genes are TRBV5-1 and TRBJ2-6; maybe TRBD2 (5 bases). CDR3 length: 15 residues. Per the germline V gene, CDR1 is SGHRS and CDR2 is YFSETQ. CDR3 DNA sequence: TGTGCCAGCAGCCGAGGAGGTACTGGGGCCAACGTCCTGACTTTC. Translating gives CASSRGGTGANVLTF.

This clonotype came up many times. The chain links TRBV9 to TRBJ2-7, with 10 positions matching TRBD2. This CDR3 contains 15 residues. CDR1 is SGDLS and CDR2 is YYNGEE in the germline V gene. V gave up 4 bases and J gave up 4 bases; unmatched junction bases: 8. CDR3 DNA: TGTGCCAGCAGCCCGAGCGGGAGGGCCGGGTACGAGCAGTACTTC. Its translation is CASSPSGRAGYEQYF. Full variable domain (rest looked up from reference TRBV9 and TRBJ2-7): DSGVTQTPKHLITATGQRVTLRCSPRSGDLSVYWYQQSLDQGLQFLIQYYNGEERAKGNILERFSAQQFPDLHSELNLSSLELGDSALYFCASSPSGRAGYEQYFGPGTRLTVT.

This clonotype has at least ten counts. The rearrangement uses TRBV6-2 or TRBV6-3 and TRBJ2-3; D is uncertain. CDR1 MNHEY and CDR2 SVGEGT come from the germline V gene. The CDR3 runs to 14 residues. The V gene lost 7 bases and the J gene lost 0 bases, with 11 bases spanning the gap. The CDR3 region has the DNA TGTGCCAGCATCCCAGGTACAAGCACAGATACGCAGTATTTT. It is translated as CASIPGTSTDTQYF.

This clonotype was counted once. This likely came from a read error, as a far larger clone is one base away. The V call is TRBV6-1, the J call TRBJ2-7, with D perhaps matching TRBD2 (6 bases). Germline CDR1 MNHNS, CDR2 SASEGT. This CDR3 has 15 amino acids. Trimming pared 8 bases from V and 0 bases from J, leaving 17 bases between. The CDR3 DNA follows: TGTGCCAGCTCTTCCGGTGGTAGCGGCTCCTACGAGCAGTACTTC. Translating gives CASSSGGSGSYEQYF.

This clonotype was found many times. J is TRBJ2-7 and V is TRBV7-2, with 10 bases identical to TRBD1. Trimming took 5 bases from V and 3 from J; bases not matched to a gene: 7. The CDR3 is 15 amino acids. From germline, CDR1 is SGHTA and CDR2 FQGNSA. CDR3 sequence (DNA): TGTGCCAGCAGCCCGCCCGGGACAGGGGTCTACGAGCAGTACTTC. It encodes CASSPPGTGVYEQYF.

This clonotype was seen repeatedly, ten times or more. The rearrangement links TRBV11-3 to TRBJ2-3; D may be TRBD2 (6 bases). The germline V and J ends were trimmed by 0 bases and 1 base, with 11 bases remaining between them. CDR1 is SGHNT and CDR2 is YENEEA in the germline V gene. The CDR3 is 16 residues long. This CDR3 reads CASSLEGRGGTDTQYF. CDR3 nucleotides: TGTGCCAGCAGCTTAGAGGGGCGGGGCGGCACAGATACGCAGTATTTT.